This T cell receptor beta chain came from a study of OX40 agonist ivuxolimab in advanced cancers. In the study overall: In three patients, partial responses were observed, one with hepatocellular carcinoma and two with cutaneous melanoma.

TCRdb's table, derived via immunoSEQ multiplex PCR, lists solely in-frame clones and lacks some. The table includes roughly 62,000 clones, about 79% detected once. V gave up 2 bases and J gave up 4 bases, with 6 bases separating them. Per the germline V gene, CDR1 is MNHNY and CDR2 is SVGAGI (reference sequence). There are 13 residues in the CDR3. Notes on the study in general: At 0.1 to 3.0 mg/kg, CD4+ and CD8+ blood T cells expanded clonally by week 6.

On this clone: What it binds is not known.

The receptor was derived from an adult with an advanced solid tumor such as melanoma, head and neck, liver or kidney cancer. The chain couples TRBV6-6 to TRBJ1-5; D is unclear. This specimen was CD4+ or CD8+ T cells sorted from blood, taken in a trial of the OX40 agonist ivuxolimab. This CDR3 reads CASSYTANQPQHF. CDR3 bases: TGTGCCAGCAGTTACACCGCTAATCAGCCCCAGCATTTT.